This T cell receptor beta chain came from a study of T cell changes during pregnancy in multiple sclerosis. Clones were read by immunoSEQ multiplex PCR, and TCRdb kept only the in-frame ones, dropping some. Found here are about 68,000 clones, about nine tenths of them singletons; the top ten hold around 1.5%. V was pared by 8 bases and J by 2 bases, with 17 bases between. This CDR3 region has 14 residues. Germline assignment: CDR1 SQVTM and CDR2 ANQGSEA. The sample was peripheral blood, taken in the third trimester of pregnancy. The chain couples TRBV29-1 to TRBJ2-3, with D perhaps matching TRBD1 (5 bases). The sequence was obtained from a female donor with multiple sclerosis, enrolled in a pregnancy study. The CDR3 sequence is CSITDRPITDTQYF. The CDR3 nucleotides read TGCAGCATAACAGACAGACCAATCACAGATACGCAGTATTTT.